This entry describes one T cell receptor beta chain. Its antigen is currently unknown. The sample belongs to a study of PD-L1 blockade in urothelial cancer. Study information: Treatment start was followed by blood analysis at 3 weeks (second dose) and again at 6 weeks.

Libraries were prepared by immunoSEQ multiplex PCR; TCRdb keeps only in-frame clonotypes and omits some of them. The sample gives about 76,000 clones, 91% of which show up once; about 0.94% is in the top ten. General study points: Tumor-associated clones in blood expanded more at 3 weeks in durable-benefit patients.

CDR3 length equals 15 residues. J was trimmed by 6 bases and V by 4 bases; bases with no gene match: 7. The V gene's germline CDR1 is SEHNR and CDR2 FQNEAQ (reference sequence). Time point in this sample: peripheral blood 6 weeks after treatment start. This receptor was taken from a woman at least 80 years old with urothelial cancer. The starting material was PBMCs, obtained around atezolizumab (anti-PD-L1) treatment. The rearrangement uses TRBV7-9 and TRBJ2-1; 9 bases map to TRBD1. The CDR3 coding sequence is TGTGCCAGCAGCTCGGGACAGGGTCCTTCCAATGAGCAGTTCTTC. Translation: CASSSGQGPSNEQFF.